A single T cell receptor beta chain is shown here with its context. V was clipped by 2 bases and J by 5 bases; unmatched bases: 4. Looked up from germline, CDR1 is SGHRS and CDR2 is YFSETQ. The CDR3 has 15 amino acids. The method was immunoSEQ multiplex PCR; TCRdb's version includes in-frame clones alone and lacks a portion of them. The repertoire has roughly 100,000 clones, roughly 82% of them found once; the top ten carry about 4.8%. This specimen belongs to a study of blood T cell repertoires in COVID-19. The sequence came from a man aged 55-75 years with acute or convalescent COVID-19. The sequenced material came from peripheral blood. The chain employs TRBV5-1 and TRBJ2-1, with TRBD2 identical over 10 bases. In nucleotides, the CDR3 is TGCGCCAGCAGCTTCCTAGCGGGAGCTGACAATGAGCAGTTCTTC. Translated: CASSFLAGADNEQFF. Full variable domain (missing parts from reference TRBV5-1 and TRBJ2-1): KAGVTQTPRYLIKTRGQQVTLSCSPISGHRSVSWYQQTPGQGLQFLFEYFSETQRNKGNFPGRFSGRQFSNSRSEMNVSTLELGDSALYLCASSFLAGADNEQFFGPGTRLTVL.